Following are 22 T cell receptor beta chains from one sample sequenced in a study of a mutant IDH1 vaccine in newly diagnosed glioma (dated by TCRdb to the early 2020s). The time point label, read with the paper, signifies: week 35, safety follow-up. Each vaccine dose, consisting of 300 ug of a 20-mer mutant IDH1 peptide in Montanide, was administered subcutaneously with topical imiquimod. These receptors lack a known antigen. The library relied on the immunoSEQ multiplex PCR assay. TCRdb mirrors the immuneACCESS table, restricted to in-frame sequences. Some clones are absent from its copies; in checked studies, under half trace to an unresolved V gene, and the reason for the others is unknown. Recorded for this sample are some 30,000 clones; around 82% of them occurred a single time. The ten largest clones represent over 9% of the sample. The material was PBMCs, obtained from a glioma patient whose treatment included an IDH1 peptide vaccine. The receptors here all came from a middle-aged woman with glioma.

This clone came up once. The rearrangement uses TRBV2 and TRBJ1-4; a possible D gene is TRBD1 (5 bases). V dropped 6 bases and J dropped 6 bases, with 20 bases sitting between them. CDR1 and CDR2 from the germline V gene are SNHLY and FYNNEI. The CDR3 length is 16 residues. CDR3 bases: TGTGCCAGCAGCCCTCTGGGGGAGGGGAGGGATGAAAAACTGTTTTTT. This gives the protein CASSPLGEGRDEKLFF.

The J gene is TRBJ2-4, the V gene TRBV7-3, with TRBD2 identical over 10 bases. V was clipped by 1 base and J by 8 bases; unmatched bases: 11. This CDR3 is built from 17 residues. From germline, CDR1 is SGHTA and CDR2 FQGTGA. CDR3 region: CASSLRGLAGGLDIQYF. As DNA, the CDR3 is TGTGCCAGCAGCTTAAGGGGGTTAGCGGGGGGCCTCGACATTCAGTACTTC.

The chain is built from TRBV6-5 and TRBJ1-2; unclear D gene. CDR3 length: 13 amino acids. CDR1 is MNHEY, CDR2 SVGAGI, per germline. Trimming cost V 5 bases and J 6 bases, with 13 bases left between them. Here the CDR3 DNA reads TGTGCCAGCAGTCGAGACCCAGGCGATGGCTACACCTTC. Amino acids: CASSRDPGDGYTF.

This clone has just a few counts. This chain links TRBV29-1 with TRBJ2-7; D might be TRBD2 (5 bases). Germline V CDR1 and CDR2: SQVTM, ANQGSEA. The CDR3 loop spans 14 amino acids. Trimming pared 2 bases from V and 1 base from J, leaving 12 bases between. CDR3 residues: CSVERGRGSYEQYF. CDR3 nucleotides: TGCAGCGTTGAAAGAGGGCGAGGGTCCTACGAGCAGTACTTC.

The table lists this clone with a few counts. This chain links TRBV25-1 with TRBJ1-1, with 9 positions matching TRBD1. The length of the CDR3 is 13 residues. Unmatched junction bases numbered 0, after V lost 6 bases and J lost 1 base. Germline loops: CDR1 MGHDK, CDR2 SYGVNS. CDR3 DNA sequence: TGTGCCAGCAGGGGACAGGGGAACACTGAAGCTTTCTTT. Translated, it gives CASRGQGNTEAFF.

The V gene is TRBV7-8, the J gene TRBJ2-5; the D is unclear. This CDR3 comprises 13 residues. Per the germline V gene, CDR1 is SGHVS and CDR2 is FQNEAQ. Trimming took 0 bases from V and 5 from J, leaving 7 bases between them. The CDR3 DNA follows: TGTGCCAGCAGCTTAGCCCTGCATGAGACCCAGTACTTC. Translating it yields CASSLALHETQYF.

This clone showed up just once. The CDR3 reads CASSVRLAGGLHNEQFF. The CDR3 nucleotides read TGTGCCAGCAGCGTACGACTAGCGGGGGGTCTTCATAATGAGCAGTTCTTC. The genes are TRBV4-2 and TRBJ2-1, with TRBD2 matching 13 bases. The CDR3 loop spans 17 amino acids. V lost 5 bases to trimming and J lost 7 bases; unmatched junction nucleotides: 11. Germline assignment: CDR1 LGHNA and CDR2 YNFKEQ.

The rearrangement uses TRBV2 and TRBJ2-3; D unclear. The germline V gene encodes CDR1 SNHLY and CDR2 FYNNEI. The CDR3 consists of 13 residues. V lost 8 bases, J lost 1 base, and 10 bases lay in between. The DNA of the CDR3 is TGTGCCAGCTCCAGAGCTGGCACAGATACGCAGTATTTT. Translated: CASSRAGTDTQYF.

The CDR3 is CASSGASYEQYF. The CDR3 bases are TGTGCCAGCTCAGGGGCCTCCTACGAGCAGTACTTC. J is TRBJ2-7 and V is TRBV18, with a tentative D call TRBD1 (5 bases). The germline V gene has CDR1 KGHSH and CDR2 LQKENI. Trimming stripped 5 bases from V and 0 bases from J, with 5 bases between. This CDR3 is built from 12 residues. Full variable domain (rest looked up from reference TRBV18 and TRBJ2-7): NAGVMQNPRHLVRRRGQEARLRCSPMKGHSHVYWYRQLPEEGLKFMVYLQKENIIDESGMPKERFSAEFPKEGPSILRIQQVVRGDSAAYFCASSGASYEQYFGPGTRLTVT.

The chain is built from TRBV18 and TRBJ2-7, with D possibly being TRBD1 (6 bases). The germline V and J ends were trimmed by 6 bases and 3 bases, with 9 bases remaining between them. The germline CDR1 and CDR2 sequences are KGHSH and LQKENI. The CDR3 is made up of 12 amino acids. CDR3 protein: CASSQGGYEQYF. In DNA form, the CDR3 reads TGTGCCAGCTCCCAAGGGGGCTACGAGCAGTACTTC.

V gene TRBV21-1 combines with J gene TRBJ1-2; the table's D call of TRBD1 was not tested on the DNA. TRBV21-1 is a recognized pseudogene. The CDR3 sequence is 14 residues long. The CDR3 protein is CASNTGQGAVGYTF. The CDR3 DNA sequence: TGTGCCAGTAATACTGGACAGGGGGCGGTTGGCTACACCTTC.

V and J are TRBV5-1 and TRBJ1-4; D remains ambiguous. Trimming shortened V by 4 bases and J by 8 bases, and 9 bases separated the two germline ends. There are 12 residues in the CDR3. The germline V gene encodes CDR1 SGHRS and CDR2 YFSETQ. CDR3 nucleotides: TGCGCCAGCAGCCTATTGGGAGAAAAACTGTTTTTT. Its protein product is CASSLLGEKLFF.

V gene TRBV5-1 combines with J gene TRBJ1-5, with 7 nucleotides matching TRBD1. CDR1 is SGHRS, CDR2 YFSETQ, per germline. Trimming removed 4 bases from V and 3 bases from J; junction bases left unmatched: 4. The CDR3 spans 14 residues. CDR3 nucleotide sequence: TGCGCCAGCAGCGACGGACAGGTCAATCAGCCCCAGCATTTT. Its translation is CASSDGQVNQPQHF.

The chain combines TRBV7-9 with TRBJ2-7, with D tentatively TRBD1 or TRBD2 (5 bases each). This CDR3 region has 13 residues. Germline-derived CDR1 and CDR2 are SEHNR and FQNEAQ (reference sequence). V was pared by 6 bases and J by 2 bases, with 11 bases between. CDR3 residues: CASSSGSTYEQYF. The CDR3, as DNA: TGTGCCAGCAGTTCAGGGAGTACCTACGAGCAGTACTTC.

This clone has a handful of counts. The chain is built from TRBV28 and TRBJ2-2, with 14 bases that match TRBD2. V lost 0 bases, J lost 6 bases, and 3 bases stayed unmatched. The CDR3 extends over 17 amino acids. Germline V lookup: CDR1 MDHEN, CDR2 SYDVKM. In nucleotides, the CDR3 is TGTGCCAGCAGTTTATGGCGACTAGCGGGGGGGCCCGGGGAGCTGTTTTTT. Amino acid sequence: CASSLWRLAGGPGELFF.

CDR3 bases: TGTGCCAGCAGACCTCCGACACGAGAGACCCAGTACTTC. Protein: CASRPPTRETQYF. The chain carries TRBV7-9 and TRBJ2-5, with D hard to call. Germline assignment: CDR1 SEHNR and CDR2 FQNEAQ (reference sequence). CDR3 length equals 13 residues. The germline V and J ends were trimmed by 6 bases and 4 bases, with 12 bases remaining between them. The whole variable domain, remainder taken from reference TRBV7-9 and TRBJ2-5, is DTGVSQNPRHKITKRGQNVTFRCDPISEHNRLYWYRQTLGQGPEFLTYFQNEAQLEKSRLLSDRFSAERPKGSFSTLEIQRTEQGDSAMYLCASRPPTRETQYFGPGTRLLVL.

The rearrangement links TRBV11-2 to TRBJ2-2; the D gene is possibly TRBD2 (6 bases). The CDR3 covers 15 residues. Trimming pared 6 bases from V and 4 bases from J, leaving 15 bases between. The germline V gene has CDR1 SGHAT and CDR2 FQNNGV. CDR3 in amino acids: CASSKTSPGTGELFF. The CDR3 DNA reads as TGTGCCAGCAGTAAAACTAGCCCGGGCACCGGGGAGCTGTTTTTT. Combining the CDR3 with reference TRBV11-2 and TRBJ2-2 gives the whole variable domain EAGVAQSPRYKIIEKRQSVAFWCNPISGHATLYWYQQILGQGPKLLIQFQNNGVVDDSQLPKDRFSAERLKGVDSTLKIQPAKLEDSAVYLCASSKTSPGTGELFFGEGSRLTVL.

This chain links TRBV6-5 with TRBJ2-7, with D tentatively TRBD2 (5 bases). The CDR3 is made up of 15 amino acids. Germline V lookup: CDR1 MNHEY, CDR2 SVGAGI. V was shortened by 4 bases and J by 0 bases, with 13 bases between the two germline ends. In DNA form, the CDR3 reads TGTGCCAGCAGTTCCCCGGGGAAGGGCTCCTACGAGCAGTACTTC. As protein: CASSSPGKGSYEQYF.

The chain's CDR3 is CASSYFGLSGYTF. The CDR3 nucleotides are TGTGCCAGCAGTTACTTTGGCCTCTCGGGCTACACCTTC. The rearrangement links TRBV6-5 to TRBJ1-2; D not certain. The CDR3 is 13 amino acids. Trimming took off 1 base at V and 8 bases at J, with 11 bases between the two ends. Germline-derived CDR1 and CDR2 are MNHEY and SVGAGI.

This clone is a singleton in its sample. This chain connects TRBV5-4 to TRBJ2-2; D gene uncertain. There are 15 residues in the CDR3. CDR1 and CDR2 (germline): SGHNT, YYREEE (reference sequence). V was shortened by 4 bases and J by 2 bases, with 12 bases between the two germline ends. The CDR3 coding sequence is TGTGCCAGCAGCCCCCGCCTACAAAACACCGGGGAGCTGTTTTTT. This gives the protein CASSPRLQNTGELFF. The variable domain in full, completed from reference TRBV5-4 and TRBJ2-2, reads ETGVTQSPTHLIKTRGQQVTLRCSSQSGHNTVSWYQQALGQGPQFIFQYYREEENGRGNFPPRFSGLQFPNYSSELNVNALELDDSALYLCASSPRLQNTGELFFGEGSRLTVL.

V is TRBV5-1 and J is TRBJ2-3; 14 positions match TRBD2. Germline assignment: CDR1 SGHRS and CDR2 YFSETQ. The CDR3 contains 17 residues. Losses at the gene ends were 4 bases for V and 2 bases for J; bases not matched to a gene: 6. DNA of the CDR3: TGCGCCAGCAGCCTCGGACTAGCGGGGGGCCACACAGATACGCAGTATTTT. It translates to CASSLGLAGGHTDTQYF.

The chain recombines TRBV6-6 with TRBJ1-4; D remains ambiguous. Germline V gene sequence: CDR1 MNHNY, CDR2 SVGAGI (reference sequence). With 7 bases removed from V and 7 bases from J, the gap between germline ends came to 7 bases. This CDR3 region has 11 residues. The CDR3 DNA reads as TGTGCCAGCATGCTAAGTGAAAAACTGTTTTTT. This gives the protein CASMLSEKLFF.